This TCR beta chain was identified in a study of shared clonotypes between healthy human individuals. In the study overall: The cohort comprised a couple of women and a few men. Their ages spanned 18 to 49 years.

Subsets obtained from CD4+ cells comprised CD45RA+ naive and CD45RA-negative memory cells. Data came from immunoSEQ multiplex PCR; TCRdb stores just in-frame clones and leaves some out. The table records about 1.5 million clones, 95% to 99% of them present only once. Deletions cut 0 bases from V and 5 bases from J, with 16 bases between. Germline-derived CDR1 and CDR2 are KGHSH and LQKENI. There are 16 residues in the CDR3. The genes are TRBV18 and TRBJ2-5; a possible D gene is TRBD2 (6 bases). The receptor comes from a man aged 30 to 39 in good health. Sequences were obtained from naive CD4+ T cells sorted from blood. Described subset: CD45RA+ positively selected. CDR3 in DNA: TGTGCCAGCTCACCACCGGTTAGGAGGGAGGTGGAGACCCAGTACTTC. Its protein product is CASSPPVRREVETQYF.